This T cell receptor beta chain originates from a study of T cells after yellow fever vaccination. Germline-derived CDR1 and CDR2 are SGHDN and FVKESK. V was clipped by 4 bases and J by 3 bases; unmatched bases: 11. This CDR3 region has 16 residues. Each CDR3 protein gets one entry after TCRdb re-called the 5' RACE reads with MiXCR. The repertoire includes 600,000 to 750,000 distinct CDR3 sequences, around 12% of them detected once, and about 15% sits in the top ten. The clonotype originates from a man under 40 who received the YFV17D yellow fever vaccine. V is TRBV14 and J is TRBJ2-5; TRBD1 agrees at 7 bases. Material: PBMCs, obtained on the day of the yellow fever booster vaccination. CDR3 loop: CASSLLVGGRKETQYF. The CDR3, as DNA: TGTGCCAGCAGCCTCCTTGTAGGGGGCAGAAAAGAGACCCAGTACTTC.